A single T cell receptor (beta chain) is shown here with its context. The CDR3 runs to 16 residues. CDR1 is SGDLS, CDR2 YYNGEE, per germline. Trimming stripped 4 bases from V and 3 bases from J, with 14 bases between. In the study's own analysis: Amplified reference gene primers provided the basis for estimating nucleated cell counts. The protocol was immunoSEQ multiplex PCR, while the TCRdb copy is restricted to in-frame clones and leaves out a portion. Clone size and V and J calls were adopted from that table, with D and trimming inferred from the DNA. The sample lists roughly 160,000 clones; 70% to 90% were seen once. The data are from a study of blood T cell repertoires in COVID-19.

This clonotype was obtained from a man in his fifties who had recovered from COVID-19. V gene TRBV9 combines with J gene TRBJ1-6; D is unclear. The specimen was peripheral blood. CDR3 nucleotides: TGTGCCAGCAGCCCCTCGGCGGAGGTCTATAATTCACCCCTCCACTTT. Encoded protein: CASSPSAEVYNSPLHF.